These 13 T cell receptor beta chains were sequenced from one sample in a study of T cells after yellow fever vaccination. TCRdb re-derived calls from the 5' RACE reads in MiXCR, one entry per CDR3 protein. Here the sample spans about 160,000 distinct CDR3 sequences, roughly 9% being singletons. This specimen consisted of CD8+ T cells sorted from PBMCs, obtained 45 days after the yellow fever booster vaccination. Every receptor here comes from a man aged 18 to 35 who received the YFV17D yellow fever vaccine.

This clonotype showed up just a few times. J is TRBJ2-7 and V is TRBV7-9, with D unclear. CDR3 size: 15 residues. Deletions cut 1 base from V and 2 bases from J, with 12 bases between. Germline V gene lookup returns CDR1 SEHNR and CDR2 FQNEAQ (reference sequence). This chain's CDR3 is CASSLVGRRTYEQYF. CDR3 in DNA: TGTGCCAGCAGCTTAGTGGGCAGGCGAACCTACGAGCAGTACTTC. Based on the CDR3 plus reference TRBV7-9 and TRBJ2-7, the full variable domain is DTGVSQNPRHKITKRGQNVTFRCDPISEHNRLYWYRQTLGQGPEFLTYFQNEAQLEKSRLLSDRFSAERPKGSFSTLEIQRTEQGDSAMYLCASSLVGRRTYEQYFGPGTRLTVT.

This clonotype was observed a few times. The CDR3 loop reads CASQVNTGELFF. The CDR3 region has the DNA TGTGCCAGCCAAGTCAACACCGGGGAGCTGTTTTTT. This rearrangement joins TRBV13 to TRBJ2-2; D is unresolved. The germline gives CDR1 PRHDT, CDR2 FYEKMQ (reference sequence). This CDR3 has 12 amino acids. V was clipped by 8 bases and J by 2 bases, with 6 bases between them.

J is TRBJ1-1 and V is TRBV15, with D perhaps TRBD1 (5 bases). CDR3 size: 15 residues. Germline-derived CDR1 and CDR2 are LNHNV and YYDKDF (reference sequence). Trimming cost V 0 bases and J 6 bases, with 14 bases left between them. The CDR3 DNA sequence: TGTGCCACCAGCAGAGAACTTCAGGGTAGGGCTGAAGCTTTCTTT. Translating gives CATSRELQGRAEAFF. The complete variable domain, with remaining parts taken from reference TRBV15 and TRBJ1-1, reads DAMVIQNPRYQVTQFGKPVTLSCSQTLNHNVMYWYQQKSSQAPKLLFHYYDKDFNNEADTPDNFQSRRPNTSFCFLDIRSPGLGDTAMYLCATSRELQGRAEAFFGQGTRLTVV.

The sample holds a few counts of this clonotype. V usage is TRBV30 and J usage is TRBJ2-7; D possibly corresponds to TRBD1 (6 bases). Trimming stripped 4 bases from V and 5 bases from J, with 18 bases between. CDR1 is GTSNPN, CDR2 SVGIG, per germline (reference sequence). This CDR3 comprises 14 residues. The CDR3 region has the DNA TGTGCCTGGAATCCTGAAACAGGGAGCCACGAGCAGTACTTC. It specifies CAWNPETGSHEQYF.

The chain joins TRBV7-9 to TRBJ1-2, with TRBD1 matching over 7 bases. This CDR3 comprises 16 residues. Germline loops: CDR1 SEHNR, CDR2 FQNEAQ (reference sequence). V trimming: 3 bases; J trimming: 0 bases; junction bases outside the gene matches: 7. The CDR3 here is CASSFTGVGANYGYTF. CDR3 nucleotides: TGTGCCAGCAGCTTCACAGGGGTTGGGGCTAACTATGGCTACACCTTC.

In its sample, this clonotype was seen many times. This chain joins TRBV6-2 or TRBV6-3 and TRBJ2-7, with D perhaps matching TRBD1 (5 bases). Germline CDR1 is MNHEY and CDR2 is SVGEGT. This CDR3 has 13 amino acids. V shed 2 bases and J shed 5 bases, with 10 bases lying between them. CDR3 sequence (DNA): TGTGCCAGCAGTTACCTCAGGGTCCACGAGCAGTACGTC. Translating gives CASSYLRVHEQYV.

This clonotype was counted a few times. This chain uses TRBV15 with TRBJ2-2; no firm D call. V dropped 0 bases and J dropped 4 bases, with 18 bases sitting between them. This CDR3 has 18 amino acids. Germline-derived CDR1 and CDR2 are LNHNV and YYDKDF (reference sequence). CDR3 sequence: CATSRDSPGTDVTGELFF. The CDR3 DNA reads TGTGCCACCAGCAGAGATAGCCCGGGTACAGATGTCACCGGGGAGCTGTTTTTT. Full variable domain (outside the CDR3, taken from reference TRBV15 and TRBJ2-2): DAMVIQNPRYQVTQFGKPVTLSCSQTLNHNVMYWYQQKSSQAPKLLFHYYDKDFNNEADTPDNFQSRRPNTSFCFLDIRSPGLGDTAMYLCATSRDSPGTDVTGELFFGEGSRLTVL.

This clonotype occurred a few times. This chain joins TRBV14 and TRBJ2-2; D might be TRBD1 (5 bases). Trimming stripped 0 bases from V and 6 bases from J, with 11 bases between. CDR3 length equals 15 residues. Germline-derived CDR1 and CDR2 are SGHDN and FVKESK. CDR3 sequence (DNA): TGTGCCAGCAGCCAAGACTCAGGGTTCGCCGGGGAGCTGTTTTTT. Translation gives CASSQDSGFAGELFF. The complete variable domain, with remaining parts taken from reference TRBV14 and TRBJ2-2, reads EAGVTQFPSHSVIEKGQTVTLRCDPISGHDNLYWYRRVMGKEIKFLLHFVKESKQDESGMPNNRFLAERTGGTYSTLKVQPAELEDSGVYFCASSQDSGFAGELFFGEGSRLTVL.

The table lists this clonotype with a few counts. CDR3 amino acids: CASSSLQGTYGYTF. For the CDR3, the DNA is TGCGCCAGCAGCTCCCTCCAGGGCACCTATGGCTACACCTTC. This sequence joins TRBV5-1 and TRBJ1-2, with a tentative D call TRBD1 (5 bases). V lost 3 bases and J lost 4, with 13 bases in between. Germline assignment: CDR1 SGHRS and CDR2 YFSETQ. CDR3 length: 14 residues. The full variable domain, its missing parts supplied by reference TRBV5-1 and TRBJ1-2, is KAGVTQTPRYLIKTRGQQVTLSCSPISGHRSVSWYQQTPGQGLQFLFEYFSETQRNKGNFPGRFSGRQFSNSRSEMNVSTLELGDSALYLCASSSLQGTYGYTFGSGTRLTVV.

V is TRBV20-1 and J is TRBJ2-1; 7 bases are a match to TRBD2. Germline CDR1 DFQATT, CDR2 SNEGSKA (reference sequence). CDR3 length equals 14 residues. V lost 5 bases, J lost 9 bases, and 13 bases stayed unmatched. The CDR3 region has the DNA TGCAGTGCTGCCCTTGGACTAGTTAGGGGTGAGCAGTTCTTC. Protein product: CSAALGLVRGEQFF.

This clonotype was detected a few times. The rearrangement links TRBV27 to TRBJ2-2; a weak D match, TRBD1 (6 bases). The V and J ends lost 2 bases and 15 bases respectively, with 13 bases between them. Germline CDR1 and CDR2: MNHEY and SMNVEV (reference sequence). The CDR3 extends over 12 amino acids. The chain's CDR3 is CASSLARGRLFF. CDR3 in DNA: TGTGCCAGCAGTTTAGCCAGGGGAAGGTTGTTTTTT.

This clonotype showed up just a few times. The chain has TRBV19 and TRBJ1-4, with D unclear. Trimming stripped 3 bases from V and 8 bases from J, with 13 bases between. Germline loops: CDR1 LNHDA, CDR2 SQIVND (reference sequence). The CDR3 is made up of 14 amino acids. CDR3 sequence (DNA): TGTGCCAGTAGTATCGACTATTTAGGGGAAAAACTGTTTTTT. This sequence encodes CASSIDYLGEKLFF.

In its sample, this clonotype was seen a few times. J is TRBJ2-2 and V is TRBV5-6; 8 nucleotides align to TRBD1. Germline assignment: CDR1 SGHDT and CDR2 YYEEEE. This CDR3 is 16 amino acids long. Trimming at V came to 3 bases and at J to 4 bases, leaving 8 bases not matched to a gene. CDR3 DNA: TGTGCCAGCAGCTGGGAGACAGGGGTCGTCACCGGGGAGCTGTTTTTT. It yields the protein CASSWETGVVTGELFF.